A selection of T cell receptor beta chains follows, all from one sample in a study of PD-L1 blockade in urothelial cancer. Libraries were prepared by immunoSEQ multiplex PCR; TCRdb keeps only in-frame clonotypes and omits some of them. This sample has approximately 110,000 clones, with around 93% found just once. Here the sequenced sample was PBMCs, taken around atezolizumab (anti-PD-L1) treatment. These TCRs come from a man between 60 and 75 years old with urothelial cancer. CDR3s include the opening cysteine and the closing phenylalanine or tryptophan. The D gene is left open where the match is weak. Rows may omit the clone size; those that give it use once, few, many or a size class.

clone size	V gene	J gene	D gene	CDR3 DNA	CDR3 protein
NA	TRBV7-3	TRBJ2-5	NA	TGTGCCAGCAGCTTTGCATCTTACGGGACCCAGTACTTC	CASSFASYGTQYF
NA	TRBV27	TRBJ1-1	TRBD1	TGTGCCACCAGGGACAGTTCGAACACTGAAGCTTTCTTT	CATRDSSNTEAFF
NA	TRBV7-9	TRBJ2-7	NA	TGTGCCAGCAGCCTGACACCGAGCTCCTACGAGCAGTACTTC	CASSLTPSSYEQYF
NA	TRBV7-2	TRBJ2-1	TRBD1	TGTGCCAGCAGGAGGACAGGGAGCTCCTACAATGAGCAGTTCTTC	CASRRTGSSYNEQFF
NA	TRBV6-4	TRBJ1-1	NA	TGTGCCACCAAAGAACCCCTCGGGGGTTTGGACACTGAAGCTTTCTTT	CATKEPLGGLDTEAFF
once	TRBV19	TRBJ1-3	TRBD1	TGTGCCAGTAGCCCGACAGGGCCTTTAAGTGGAAACACCATATATTTT	CASSPTGPLSGNTIYF
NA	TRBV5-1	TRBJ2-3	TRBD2	TGCGCCAGCCGCGGGGGACGGAACACAGATACGCAGTATTTT	CASRGGRNTDTQYF
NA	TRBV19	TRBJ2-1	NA	TGTGCCAGTAGTCCGCGGCACTTGAATGAGCAGTTCTTC	CASSPRHLNEQFF
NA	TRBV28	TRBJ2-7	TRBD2	TGTGCCAGCAGTCTAGCGGGAGGCTACGAGCAGTACTTC	CASSLAGGYEQYF
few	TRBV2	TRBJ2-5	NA	TGTGCCAGCAGTGGGACTGGAGAGACCCAGTACTTC	CASSGTGETQYF
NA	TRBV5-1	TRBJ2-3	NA	TGCGCCAGCAGCTCCAACTCAGGGGCAGATACGCAGTATTTT	CASSSNSGADTQYF
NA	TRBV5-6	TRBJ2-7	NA	TGTGCCAGCAGCTGGACAAGTACCTACGAGCAGTACTTC	CASSWTSTYEQYF
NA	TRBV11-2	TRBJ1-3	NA	TGTGCCAGCAGCACCCTCAGGGACTCTGGAAACACCATATATTTT	CASSTLRDSGNTIYF
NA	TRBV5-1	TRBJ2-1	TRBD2	TGCGCCAGCAGCGTGACCGGGACTAGCGGGGGGCGATCCTACAATGAGCAGTTCTTC	CASSVTGTSGGRSYNEQFF
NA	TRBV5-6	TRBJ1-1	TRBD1	TGTGCCAGCAGCTTGAGGGGGCCGGGAACTGAAGCTTTCTTT	CASSLRGPGTEAFF
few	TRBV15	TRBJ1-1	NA	TGTGCCACCAGCACTCGAGGCCGGGAAGCTGAAGCTTTCTTT	CATSTRGREAEAFF